What follows describes a single T cell receptor (beta chain). Its specificity is unknown. Across several immunoSEQ plates, the genomic DNA of each subset was split evenly. Per the original data handling: ImmunoSEQ output held junction-only sequences without quality scores, so filtering differed. Assay used: immunoSEQ multiplex PCR; TCRdb lists only in-frame clones, some missing. V, J and clone size are taken as reported in that table, and D and trimming were inferred from the DNA itself. The table lists more than 2 million clones, less than 95% of them singletons, with 0.85% to 1.3% in the top ten. Naive CD8 cells comprised CD45RO-negative, CCR7-positively selected cells, excluding terminally differentiated effector memory CD45RA+ cells. The donors were adults (healthy and HIV-negative) with no recent acute infections or vaccinations. Germline CDR1 reads SGHDT; CDR2 reads YYEEEE. CDR3 length equals 14 residues. Between the trimmed V and J ends, which lost 7 bases and 4 bases, there was a span of 17 bases.

The source of the sample is a study of shared clonotypes between healthy human individuals. Study-level points and caveats: Across a few donors, naive CD4 shared roughly 5%, naive CD8 around 3.5%, memory CD4 roughly 2.4%, memory CD8 0.4% to 0.5%.

This chain links TRBV5-6 with TRBJ1-1, with D perhaps TRBD1 (6 bases). The clonotype comes from a man younger than 35 in good health. Sequencing used naive CD8+ T cells sorted from blood. The CDR3, as DNA: TGTGCCAGCCTAAACAGGGAAAAAACCACTGAAGCTTTCTTT. It translates to CASLNREKTTEAFF.